This T cell receptor (beta chain) was sequenced in a study of shared clonotypes between healthy human individuals. Study outcomes and limitations: The sharing of 4% to 5.5% of naive CD4 clonotypes was seen across a few donors. Compared with memory subsets, naive subsets generally had larger estimated richness. Donor clonotype sharing was expected to depend on sequencing depth.

Healthy and HIV-negative, the adult donors had no recent acute infections or vaccinations. On this clone: Its antigen remains unknown.

From germline, CDR1 is MNHEY and CDR2 SVGAGI. The CDR3 has 14 residues. V lost 6 bases to trimming and J lost 2 bases; unmatched junction nucleotides: 5. TCRdb keeps only in-frame clones here, not all; method: immunoSEQ multiplex PCR. This sample carries about 2.4 million clones, 90% to 95% of them seen once, and the ten largest clones take about 0.38%. The source is a man younger than 35 in good health. Some clones in this sample may be carry-over from other donors' samples. The chain combines TRBV6-5 with TRBJ1-2, with 8 positions matching TRBD1. Input material: naive CD4+ T cells from PBMCs. The subset denotes: CD45RA+ positively selected. CDR3 loop: CASRTTGVNYGYTF. CDR3 sequence (DNA): TGTGCCAGCAGGACGACAGGGGTCAACTATGGCTACACCTTC.